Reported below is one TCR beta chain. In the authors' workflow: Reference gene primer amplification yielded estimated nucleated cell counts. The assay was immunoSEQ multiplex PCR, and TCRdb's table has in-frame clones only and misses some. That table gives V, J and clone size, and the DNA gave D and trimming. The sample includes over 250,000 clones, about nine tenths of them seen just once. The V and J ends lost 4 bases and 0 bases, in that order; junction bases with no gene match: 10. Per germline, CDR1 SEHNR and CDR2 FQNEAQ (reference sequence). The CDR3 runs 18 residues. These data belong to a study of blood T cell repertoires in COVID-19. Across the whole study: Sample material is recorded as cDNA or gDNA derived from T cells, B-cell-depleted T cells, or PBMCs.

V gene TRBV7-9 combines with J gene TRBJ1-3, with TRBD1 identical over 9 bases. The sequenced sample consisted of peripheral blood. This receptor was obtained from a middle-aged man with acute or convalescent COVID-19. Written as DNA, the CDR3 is TGTGCCAGCAGCTCCTTAGGAGGGACAGGGTACTCTGGAAACACCATATATTTT. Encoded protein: CASSSLGGTGYSGNTIYF.